This TCR beta chain is drawn from a study of T cells in Graves' hyperthyroidism and ophthalmopathy. Germline CDR1 reads MDHEN; CDR2 reads SYDVKM. This CDR3 has 13 amino acids. The junction had 7 bases not matched to a gene; V was cut back by 6 bases and J by 9 bases. Researchers amplified the TCR beta CDR3 regions from RNA transcripts. HTBI primers drove first-round RT-PCR of the TCR CDR3. TCRdb re-derived calls from the multiplex PCR reads in MiXCR, one entry per CDR3 protein. This table holds fewer than 800,000 distinct CDR3 sequences, roughly 15% found once. This clonotype was seen ten or more times.

The sample was blood. The chain couples TRBV28 to TRBJ2-1, with 8 bases lining up with TRBD2. This TCR was sampled from a man aged 18 to 29 with Graves' hyperthyroidism. CDR3 sequence (DNA): TGTGCCAGCAGACGGACTAGCTGGGTTGAGCAGTTCTTC. Translating it yields CASRRTSWVEQFF.